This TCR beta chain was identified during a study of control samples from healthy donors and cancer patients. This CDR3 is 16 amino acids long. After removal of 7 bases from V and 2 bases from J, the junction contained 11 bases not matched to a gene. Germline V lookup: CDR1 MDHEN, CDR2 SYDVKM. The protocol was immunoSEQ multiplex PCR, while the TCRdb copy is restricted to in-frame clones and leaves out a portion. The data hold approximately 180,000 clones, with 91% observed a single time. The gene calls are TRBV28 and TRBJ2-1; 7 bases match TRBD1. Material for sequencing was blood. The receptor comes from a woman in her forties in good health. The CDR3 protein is CASNPRPGTAYNEQFF. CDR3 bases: TGTGCCAGCAACCCACGCCCAGGGACAGCCTACAATGAGCAGTTCTTC.